This T cell receptor beta chain comes out of a study of T-cell memory formation after mild COVID-19. The authors produced TCR alpha and TCR beta cDNA libraries with sample barcodes and UMIs by 5'RACE using constant-segment primers. TCRdb re-called the 5' RACE reads through MiXCR, storing one row per CDR3 protein. The sample includes 530,000 or so distinct CDR3 sequences, about 18% of them seen just once. On this clonotype: The junction and the germline gene differ at one end; a read error may be behind it.

Germline lookup yields CDR1 SGHRS and CDR2 YFSETQ. This CDR3 is built from 16 residues. The clonotype originates from an adult woman who had mild COVID-19 (a few samples of this study predate the infection). Cell type and time point are not known. The chain joins TRBV5-1 to TRBJ1-4, with D possibly being TRBD1 (5 bases). The sequenced material came from PBMCs or a T cell subset sorted from them (not recorded which). The chain's CDR3 is CASRFSSRATNEKLFF. CDR3 DNA sequence: TGCGCCAGCCGCTTCTCCAGCAGGGCAACTAATGAAAAACTGTTTTTT. The variable domain in full, with the rest retrieved from reference TRBV5-1 and TRBJ1-4, is KAGVTQTPRYLIKTRGQQVTLSCSPISGHRSVSWYQQTPGQGLQFLFEYFSETQRNKGNFPGRFSGRQFSNSRSEMNVSTLELGDSALYLCASRFSSRATNEKLFFGSGTQLSVL.